The clone carrying this T cell receptor (beta chain) has ten or more counts. The antigen remains unidentified. The data stem from a study of T cell repertoires in cytomegalovirus infection. About the research overall: Indications came from public TCR beta signatures; they pointed to CMV infection and to a matching HLA type.

Whole-study findings and limits: HLA-C-restricted CMV clonotypes gave the most frequent clonotype in two of eight donors. Carriers of CMV and the relevant HLA type were discriminated by public TCR beta frequency.

The CDR3 is made up of 13 amino acids. CDR1 SGHTA and CDR2 FQGNSA come from the germline V gene. V gave up 0 bases and J gave up 12 bases, with 14 bases separating them. Each CDR3 protein is one row after TCRdb ran MiXCR on the reads. The profile shows 310,000 or so distinct CDR3 sequences, about a tenth of them singletons. Material: PBMCs. The origin of this receptor is a human donor in good health (CMV status not recorded). Some clones in this sample may be carry-over from other donors' samples. The chain couples TRBV7-2 to TRBJ1-1; possibly TRBD1 for D (6 bases). In DNA form, the CDR3 reads TGTGCCAGCAGCTTAGCGGGGGGGCGGAGGCCTTTCTTT. Protein product: CASSLAGGRRPFF.